This T cell receptor beta chain is from a study of a mutant IDH1 vaccine in newly diagnosed glioma. Study details: Patients received vaccination from 4-6 weeks after radiotherapy alone, or with temozolomide cycles. Mean patient age was around 40 years; about 62% were male and around 40% female. Patients got radiotherapy, temozolomide, or both beforehand, and most got both.

For this clone: The antigen remains undetermined.

CDR1 and CDR2 from the germline V gene are GTSNPN and SVGIG (reference sequence). The ends were cut back, 0 bases at V and 7 bases at J, with 6 bases in the middle. CDR3 length equals 12 residues. The time point here: week 23, last vaccination. A 20-mer mutant IDH1 peptide at 300 ug was injected subcutaneously with topical imiquimod. Study findings and constraints: Changes in top peripheral clonotypes did not appear linked to pseudoprogression.

Sequenced by immunoSEQ multiplex PCR; TCRdb stores in-frame clones only, minus some. Here the sample spans about 44,000 clones, approximately 90% being singletons. This receptor was identified in a man aged 45-65 years with glioma. The chain couples TRBV30 to TRBJ1-4, with D maybe TRBD1 (6 bases). The specimen was PBMCs, collected from a glioma patient whose treatment included an IDH1 peptide vaccine. DNA of the CDR3: TGTGCCTGGAGTGTACAGGGTGAAAAACTGTTTTTT. The encoded protein is CAWSVQGEKLFF.